What follows describes a single T cell receptor beta chain. Its specificity is not known. Method: immunoSEQ multiplex PCR; TCRdb's copy keeps in-frame clones and lacks some. The sample includes about 26,000 clones, 75% to 90% of them seen just once. The CDR3 is 15 amino acids. V shed 2 bases and J 3 bases; nucleotides not matched to a gene: 5. Germline values: CDR1 SGHNT, CDR2 YYREEE (reference sequence). The data were taken from a study of T cells in localized non-small cell lung cancer. Study-wide results and caveats: Longer overall survival associated with higher blood T cell density; shorter survival with higher adjacent-lung clonality. Across samples, adjacent lung featured a median approximately 56 of the top 100 tumor clones. A single tumor region was sequenced, leaving heterogeneity possible. Uninvolved adjacent lung showed the highest T cell clonality, exceeding tumor.

This chain joins TRBV5-4 and TRBJ2-3, with 8 positions matching TRBD2. This TCR was recovered from a woman between 40 and 69 years old with stage I lung adenocarcinoma. The sample consisted of peripheral blood, taken before any cancer treatment. CDR3 coding DNA: TGTGCCAGCAGCTTTACGGGGGGGCCTACAGATACGCAGTATTTT. Its translation is CASSFTGGPTDTQYF.